These 29 T cell receptor beta chains were sequenced from one sample in a study of early T cells in non-severe SARS-CoV-2 infection. TCRdb reprocessed the 5' RACE reads with MiXCR, giving one entry per CDR3 protein. The table has about 55,000 distinct CDR3 sequences, around 6.6% seen once. The sequencing here drew on whole blood, taken at baseline. The origin of the receptors is an adult who was a healthcare worker with PCR-confirmed SARS-CoV-2 infection or an uninfected control (not recorded which).

This clonotype came up a few times. The genes are TRBV18 and TRBJ1-1; no clear D gene. The CDR3 runs to 12 residues. V dropped 4 bases and J dropped 1 base, with 4 bases sitting between them. The germline gives CDR1 KGHSH, CDR2 LQKENI. In DNA form, the CDR3 reads TGTGCCAGCTCACTTACGAACACTGAAGCTTTCTTT. Encoded protein: CASSLTNTEAFF.

This clonotype was recorded at least ten times. The chain couples TRBV5-1 to TRBJ2-4; 7 bases align to TRBD1. The V segment lost 0 bases and the J segment 9 bases; nucleotides outside the gene matches: 6. Germline CDR1 reads SGHRS; CDR2 reads YFSETQ. The CDR3 has 14 residues. The CDR3 DNA is TGCGCCAGCAGCTTGGAGGGACAGTCGGGCATTCAGTACTTC. This sequence encodes CASSLEGQSGIQYF.

This clonotype appeared many times. The chain links TRBV5-1 to TRBJ2-5; 10 nucleotides match TRBD2. This CDR3 is built from 14 residues. Germline loops: CDR1 SGHRS, CDR2 YFSETQ. Unmatched junction bases numbered 2, after V lost 4 bases and J lost 2 bases. The CDR3 reads CASSRTSGQETQYF. The CDR3 DNA is TGCGCCAGCAGCCGGACTAGCGGACAAGAGACCCAGTACTTC.

This clonotype occurred many times. This rearrangement joins TRBV6-2 or TRBV6-3 to TRBJ1-5, with D hard to call. Trimming shortened V by 2 bases and J by 5 bases, and 10 bases separated the two germline ends. This CDR3 has 14 amino acids. Germline lookup yields CDR1 MNHEY and CDR2 SVGEGT. CDR3: CASSYVAGDQPQHF. CDR3 DNA sequence: TGTGCCAGCAGTTACGTGGCAGGTGATCAGCCCCAGCATTTT.

The sample holds many counts of this clonotype. The genes are TRBV10-2 and TRBJ2-2; D possibly corresponds to TRBD1 (6 bases). The germline CDR1 and CDR2 sequences are WSHSY and SAAADI. V dropped 7 bases and J dropped 4 bases, with 16 bases sitting between them. This CDR3 has 15 amino acids. The CDR3 region is CASIDRLKLTGELFF. The CDR3 bases are TGCGCCAGCATTGACAGGCTAAAACTCACCGGGGAGCTGTTTTTT.

This clonotype was recorded many times. The chain carries TRBV18 and TRBJ2-3, with D hard to call. Germline CDR1 reads KGHSH; CDR2 reads LQKENI. The CDR3 sequence is 14 residues long. The V gene lost 4 bases and the J gene lost 3 bases, with 11 bases spanning the gap. This CDR3 reads CASSLDPGTDTQYF. CDR3 in DNA: TGTGCCAGCTCACTGGACCCTGGGACAGATACGCAGTATTTT.

The sample holds many counts of this clonotype. This chain connects TRBV27 to TRBJ2-3; D gene uncertain. Germline CDR1 is MNHEY and CDR2 is SMNVEV (reference sequence). The V end lost 6 bases, the J end lost 2 bases, and 18 bases lay between the germline ends. The CDR3 totals 16 residues. The CDR3 DNA reads TGTGCCAGCAGCTCCGAGGTCGCGGCTACCACAGATACGCAGTATTTT. Protein sequence: CASSSEVAATTDTQYF.

This clonotype was seen a handful of times. The V gene is TRBV7-2, the J gene TRBJ1-5; no clear D. Trimming took off 5 bases at V and 1 base at J, with 18 bases between the two ends. The CDR3 length is 17 residues. Per the germline V gene, CDR1 is SGHTA and CDR2 is FQGNSA. The CDR3 is CASSPSPGPWSNQPQHF. The CDR3 coding sequence is TGTGCCAGCAGCCCTTCACCCGGACCGTGGAGCAATCAGCCCCAGCATTTT. Together with reference TRBV7-2 and TRBJ1-5, the CDR3 gives the full variable domain: GAGVSQSPSNKVTEKGKDVELRCDPISGHTALYWYRQSLGQGLEFLIYFQGNSAPDKSGLPSDRFSAERTGGSVSTLTIQRTQQEDSAVYLCASSPSPGPWSNQPQHFGDGTRLSIL.

This clonotype was seen many times. V and J are TRBV12-3 or TRBV12-4 and TRBJ1-1; unclear D gene. The CDR3 is 15 residues long. The germline V and J ends were trimmed by 1 base and 1 base, with 10 bases remaining between them. Here the CDR3 reads CASSLGPGGNTEAFF. The CDR3 coding sequence is TGTGCCAGCAGTTTAGGTCCGGGAGGGAACACTGAAGCTTTCTTT.

The chain couples TRBV6-5 to TRBJ1-2; D gene ambiguous. The CDR3 runs 13 residues. Germline CDR1 and CDR2: MNHEY and SVGAGI. Trimming left V 8 bases short and J 3 bases short, with 13 bases between. The chain's CDR3 is CASQPGVYYGYTF. CDR3 DNA sequence: TGTGCCAGCCAGCCGGGTGTTTACTATGGCTACACCTTC.

This clonotype occurred a few times. The chain employs TRBV2 and TRBJ2-7, with TRBD2 matching over 7 bases. V was clipped by 3 bases and J by 5 bases; unmatched bases: 10. This CDR3 has 15 residues. Germline assignment: CDR1 SNHLY and CDR2 FYNNEI. The CDR3 DNA reads as TGTGCCAGCAGTGACCGGACTAGTTCGTTCCACGAGCAGTACTTC. It yields the protein CASSDRTSSFHEQYF.

V is TRBV4-3 and J is TRBJ1-2, with D maybe TRBD1 (5 bases). Trimming removed 1 base at V and 6 bases at J, with 21 bases between. The CDR3 totals 17 residues. CDR1 LGHNA and CDR2 YSLEER come from the germline V gene. The CDR3: CASSQALHLQERNGYTF. CDR3 bases: TGCGCCAGCAGCCAAGCCCTACATTTACAGGAGCGAAATGGCTACACCTTC.

To note about this clonotype: This may come from a read error, since a much larger clone is one base off. The chain employs TRBV28 and TRBJ2-7, with D hard to call. The CDR3 is 13 amino acids. CDR1 and CDR2 (germline): MDHEN, SYDVKM. DNA for the CDR3: TGTCCCAGCAGTTTAACACTTCCTTACGAGCAGTACTTC. This sequence encodes CPSSLTLPYEQYF.

This clonotype came up a few times. V and J are TRBV5-4 and TRBJ2-5; D gene ambiguous. The V gene's germline CDR1 is SGHNT and CDR2 YYREEE (reference sequence). CDR3 length: 11 residues. V was shortened by 4 bases and J by 5 bases, with 6 bases between the two germline ends. The CDR3 is CASSIGETQYF. The CDR3 DNA is TGTGCCAGCAGCATTGGGGAGACCCAGTACTTC.

This clonotype was detected many times. J is TRBJ2-7 and V is TRBV20-1, with a tentative D call TRBD2 (5 bases). Trimming took off 5 bases at V and 6 bases at J, with 14 bases between the two ends. The CDR3 length is 12 residues. CDR1 is DFQATT, CDR2 SNEGSKA, per germline (reference sequence). The CDR3: CSAPLDYSEQYF. Written as DNA, the CDR3 is TGCAGTGCTCCTCTAGACTACTCCGAGCAGTACTTC.

The chain links TRBV7-2 to TRBJ2-3, with 10 nucleotides matching TRBD2. Germline V gene lookup returns CDR1 SGHTA and CDR2 FQGNSA. The V and J ends lost 4 bases and 7 bases, in that order; junction bases with no gene match: 5. The CDR3 covers 14 residues. The CDR3 reads CASSSLAGVNTQYF. The CDR3 bases are TGTGCCAGCAGCTCCCTAGCGGGGGTGAATACGCAGTATTTT.

A few counts support this clonotype. The V gene is TRBV5-8, the J gene TRBJ2-1; 7 bases are shared with TRBD2. V gave up 4 bases and J gave up 1 base; unmatched junction bases: 11. The CDR3 totals 17 residues. Germline V lookup: CDR1 SGHTS, CDR2 YDEGEE. This CDR3 reads CASSPNSPGRSYNEQFF. The CDR3 DNA reads TGTGCCAGCAGCCCGAATAGTCCCGGGAGGTCCTACAATGAGCAGTTCTTC.

The rearrangement uses TRBV20-1 and TRBJ2-7; 8 bases fit TRBD1. The CDR3 has 13 amino acids. The germline V gene encodes CDR1 DFQATT and CDR2 SNEGSKA (reference sequence). V was clipped by 5 bases and J by 2 bases; unmatched bases: 5. The CDR3, as DNA: TGCAGTGCTCCCGGGACAGGTGCCTACGAGCAGTACTTC. Its translation is CSAPGTGAYEQYF.

This clonotype was seen only a few times. This rearrangement joins TRBV12-3 or TRBV12-4 to TRBJ2-7, with D perhaps TRBD1 (6 bases). Trimming left V 6 bases short and J 0 bases short, with 18 bases between. The CDR3 totals 16 residues. In nucleotides, the CDR3 is TGTGCCAGCAGCCCTTGGGGACAACAATACTCCTACGAGCAGTACTTC. Translated: CASSPWGQQYSYEQYF.

The rearrangement links TRBV5-1 to TRBJ2-3, with 7 bases that match TRBD2. Looked up from germline, CDR1 is SGHRS and CDR2 is YFSETQ. V was clipped by 5 bases and J by 2 bases; unmatched bases: 8. This CDR3 is 15 amino acids long. The CDR3 DNA reads as TGCGCCAGCAGGAAGAGCGGGGAGCACACAGATACGCAGTATTTT. Residues: CASRKSGEHTDTQYF.

This clonotype came up many times. The rearrangement links TRBV10-3 to TRBJ2-1; possible D gene TRBD2, 5 bases. Germline V gene data show CDR1 as ENHRY and CDR2 as SYGVKD. The CDR3 loop spans 13 amino acids. V lost 4 bases to trimming and J lost 7 bases, with 11 bases between them. The DNA for the CDR3 is TGTGCCATCAGTGTACTAGTAGATAATGAGCAGTTCTTC. It specifies CAISVLVDNEQFF.

This clonotype has ten or more counts. The V and J genes are TRBV6-5 and TRBJ2-7; 8 bases agree with TRBD1. The trim removed 6 bases at V and 5 bases at J, leaving 6 bases unmatched. CDR1 and CDR2 (germline): MNHEY, SVGAGI. The CDR3 length is 13 residues. This chain's CDR3 is CASRPDREHEQYF. The DNA of the CDR3 is TGTGCCAGCAGACCGGACAGGGAACACGAGCAGTACTTC.

This clonotype has at least ten counts. V usage is TRBV20-1 and J usage is TRBJ2-7, with D tentatively TRBD2 (7 bases). This CDR3 is 14 amino acids long. Trimming stripped 5 bases from V and 0 bases from J, with 14 bases between. CDR1 and CDR2 (germline): DFQATT, SNEGSKA (reference sequence). The CDR3 sequence: CSARRGPTSYEQYF. CDR3 DNA: TGCAGTGCTCGGCGGGGGCCAACCTCCTACGAGCAGTACTTC.

There are many counts of this clonotype. The J gene is TRBJ1-2, the V gene TRBV19; tentatively, D is TRBD1 (6 bases). The CDR3 runs to 15 residues. V gave up 3 bases and J gave up 4 bases, with 15 bases separating them. The V gene's germline CDR1 is LNHDA and CDR2 SQIVND (reference sequence). The CDR3 bases are TGTGCCAGTAGTATGGCAGGGGAGGTTCCCTATGGCTACACCTTC. It is translated as CASSMAGEVPYGYTF.

J is TRBJ2-5 and V is TRBV5-6; D possibly corresponds to TRBD2 (6 bases). Trimming shortened V by 0 bases and J by 5 bases, and 11 bases separated the two germline ends. CDR3 length: 14 amino acids. The V gene's germline CDR1 is SGHDT and CDR2 YYEEEE. CDR3 coding DNA: TGTGCCAGCAGCTTGGCACTCGCGGGGGAGACCCAGTACTTC. Amino acids: CASSLALAGETQYF. Supplemented by reference TRBV5-6 and TRBJ2-5, the full variable domain reads DAGVTQSPTHLIKTRGQQVTLRCSPKSGHDTVSWYQQALGQGPQFIFQYYEEEERQRGNFPDRFSGHQFPNYSSELNVNALLLGDSALYLCASSLALAGETQYFGPGTRLLVL.

The sample holds many counts of this clonotype. The chain uses TRBV7-2 and TRBJ1-2, with 10 bases aligning to TRBD1. CDR1 and CDR2 (germline): SGHTA, FQGNSA. The ends lost 5 bases at V and 7 bases at J; junction bases unmatched: 7. The CDR3 totals 14 residues. CDR3 amino acids: CASSLRQGASGYTF. DNA for the CDR3: TGTGCCAGCAGCCTCCGACAGGGGGCAAGTGGCTACACCTTC.

This chain joins TRBV19 and TRBJ2-1; D is perhaps TRBD2 (7 bases). The germline V gene has CDR1 LNHDA and CDR2 SQIVND (reference sequence). The CDR3 spans 13 residues. The CDR3 DNA follows: TGTGCGACAGAGGGGGGGGAAGAATATGAGCAGTTCTTC. It is translated as CATEGGEEYEQFF.

CDR3 sequence: CASSQDGGVASYNEQFF. CDR3 nucleotide sequence: TGCGCCAGCAGCCAAGATGGGGGAGTTGCTTCCTACAATGAGCAGTTCTTC. V and J are TRBV4-3 and TRBJ2-1; D possibly uses TRBD1 or TRBD2 (5 bases each). V was pared by 0 bases and J by 1 base, with 13 bases between. Germline V gives CDR1 LGHNA, CDR2 YSLEER. The length of the CDR3 is 17 residues.

The sample holds a few counts of this clonotype. The J gene is TRBJ2-1, the V gene TRBV7-2, with 11 bases identical to TRBD2. The V gene's germline CDR1 is SGHTA and CDR2 FQGNSA. The CDR3 totals 17 residues. V shed 0 bases and J 8 bases; nucleotides not matched to a gene: 9. Here the CDR3 reads CASSLAVAGGHRDEQFF. In DNA form, the CDR3 reads TGTGCCAGCAGCTTAGCCGTAGCGGGGGGGCATCGGGATGAGCAGTTCTTC.